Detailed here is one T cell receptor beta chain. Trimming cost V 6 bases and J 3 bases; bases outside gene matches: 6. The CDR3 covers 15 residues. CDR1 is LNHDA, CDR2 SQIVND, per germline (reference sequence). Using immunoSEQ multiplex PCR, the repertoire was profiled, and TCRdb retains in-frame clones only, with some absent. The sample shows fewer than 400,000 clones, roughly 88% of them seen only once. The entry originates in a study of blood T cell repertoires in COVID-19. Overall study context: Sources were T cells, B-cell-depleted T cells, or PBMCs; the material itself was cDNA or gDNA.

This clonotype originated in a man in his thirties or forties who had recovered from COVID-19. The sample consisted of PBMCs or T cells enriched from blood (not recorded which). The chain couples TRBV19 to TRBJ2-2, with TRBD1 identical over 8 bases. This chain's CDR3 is CASSIRGPDTGELFF. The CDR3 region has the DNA TGTGCCAGTAGCATCAGGGGGCCGGACACCGGGGAGCTGTTTTTT.